Listed below are T cell receptor beta chains from one sample, sequenced in a study of T cells after yellow fever vaccination. TCRdb passed the 5' RACE reads through MiXCR, listing each CDR3 protein once. This table has 510,000 or so distinct CDR3 sequences, around 21% appearing once. Sequencing was performed on PBMCs, taken 15 days after the yellow fever booster vaccination. The receptor set was obtained from a man aged 25 to 45 who received the YFV17D yellow fever vaccine. Both conserved end residues are part of each CDR3. D genes are given only for firm matches. Size is stated for part of the rows, as once, few or many counts, or as a class when the clone is expanded.

clone size | J gene | V gene | D gene | CDR3 DNA | CDR3 protein
. | TRBJ2-5 | TRBV7-3 | . | TGTGCCAGCAGCTTAAACGGGATGGAACAAGAGACCCAGTACTTC | CASSLNGMEQETQYF
few | TRBJ2-5 | TRBV7-8 | TRBD2 | TGTGCCAGCAGCTTAGTTGGGAGGGGTAACCAAGAGACCCAGTACTTC | CASSLVGRGNQETQYF
. | TRBJ2-2 | TRBV6-1 | . | TGTGCCAGCAGGGAGCCCACCGGGGAGCTGTTTTTT | CASREPTGELFF
. | TRBJ2-3 | TRBV9 | TRBD2 | TGTGCCAGCAGCGTATCCTCTAGCGGGAAAGGGTCAGATACGCAGTATTTT | CASSVSSSGKGSDTQYF
. | TRBJ2-7 | TRBV27 | TRBD2 | TGTGCCAGCAGTCGATCAGCGGGAGTCTCCTACGAGCAGTACTTC | CASSRSAGVSYEQYF
few | TRBJ2-1 | TRBV7-3 | . | TGTGCCAGCAGCTTAAAGGGGACGGGTGAGCAGTTCTTC | CASSLKGTGEQFF
few | TRBJ2-7 | TRBV6-5 | TRBD2 | TGTGCCAGCAGTTACTCTCAGACTAGCTGGCATGAAGAGCAGTACTTC | CASSYSQTSWHEEQYF
. | TRBJ2-2 | TRBV6-2/TRBV6-3 | . | TGTGCCAGCAGTCACCTGACGAACACCGGGGAGCTGTTTTTT | CASSHLTNTGELFF
few | TRBJ2-7 | TRBV5-1 | . | TGCGCCAGCAGCTTCGGCAGGACTACGAGGGAGCAGTACTTC | CASSFGRTTREQYF
. | TRBJ2-7 | TRBV6-1 | . | TGTGCCAGCATGACAGGAGGGGTCGGTTTCGAGCAGTACTTC | CASMTGGVGFEQYF
. | TRBJ1-1 | TRBV3-1 | TRBD1 | TGTGCCAGCAGCCGGTCGGGCAGGGGGGGGAACACTGAAGCTTTCTTT | CASSRSGRGGNTEAFF
. | TRBJ2-3 | TRBV5-1 | . | TGCGCCAGCAGCTTGGCCTGGGATCCCTCAGATACGCAGTATTTT | CASSLAWDPSDTQYF
few | TRBJ2-7 | TRBV7-2 | . | TGTGCCAGCAGCTTCTTGGAGAAGAGGGACGAGCAGTACTTC | CASSFLEKRDEQYF
. | TRBJ2-1 | TRBV20-1 | TRBD1 | TGCAGTGCTAGCAAACAGGGGACGTACAATGAGCAGTTCTTC | CSASKQGTYNEQFF
few | TRBJ2-1 | TRBV4-1 | . | TGCGCCAGCAGCCACGGGACCAACTCCTACAATGAGCAGTTCTTC | CASSHGTNSYNEQFF
. | TRBJ2-3 | TRBV30 | . | TGTGCCTGGAGTGTTGGAACTAACACAGATACGCAGTATTTT | CAWSVGTNTDTQYF
few | TRBJ1-3 | TRBV5-1 | . | TGCGCCAGCAGCCAAGAGGGGGTAACTGGAAACACCATATATTTT | CASSQEGVTGNTIYF
few | TRBJ2-1 | TRBV7-2 | . | TGTGCCAGCAGCTTAGCGGACTTGGACAACTACAATGAGCAGTTCTTC | CASSLADLDNYNEQFF
. | TRBJ1-1 | TRBV5-6 | . | TGTGCCAGCAGCACTTCCCGAGCTCCGGGAGAAGCTTTCTTT | CASSTSRAPGEAFF
. | TRBJ2-2 | TRBV6-1 | . | TGTGCCAGCACCGGTAGGCGGTCCACCGGGGAGCTGTTTTTT | CASTGRRSTGELFF
few | TRBJ2-1 | TRBV12-3/TRBV12-4 | TRBD2 | TGTGCCAGCAGTTTTGTCCCGGGAGGGTACAATGAGCAGTTCTTC | CASSFVPGGYNEQFF
. | TRBJ2-7 | TRBV7-9 | TRBD2 | TGTGCCAGCAGCTTGGGACTAGCGGGAGAGTACGAGCAGTACTTC | CASSLGLAGEYEQYF
few | TRBJ2-7 | TRBV5-5 | . | TGTGCCAGCAGCTTGGCCTCGGGGGCGCAAGTCGAGCAGTACTTC | CASSLASGAQVEQYF
. | TRBJ2-2 | TRBV27 | . | TGTGCCAGCAGAACCGGGGTCAGGGACGGGGAGCTGTTTTTT | CASRTGVRDGELFF
. | TRBJ1-4 | TRBV9 | . | TGTGCCAGCAGCGTATCAGGAAATGAAAAACTGTTTTTT | CASSVSGNEKLFF
once | TRBJ2-7 | TRBV6-1 | TRBD1 | TGTGCCAGCAGCATAGGAGACAGGGGAGAGCAGTACTTC | CASSIGDRGEQYF
few | TRBJ1-6 | TRBV15 | . | TGTGCCACCAGCAGCCAGCCGAAGATGAAGAATTCACCCCTCCACTTT | CATSSQPKMKNSPLHF
. | TRBJ2-5 | TRBV27 | TRBD2 | TGTGCCAGCGGAAGGGGAGGGTACCAAGAGACCCAGTACTTC | CASGRGGYQETQYF
few | TRBJ2-5 | TRBV20-1 | . | TGCAGTGCTAGAGATAAAGGAGAGGTCCGGGAGACCCAGTACTTC | CSARDKGEVRETQYF
many | TRBJ2-1 | TRBV20-1 | . | TGCAGTGCTAGAGAAATCAAAAGCGGTTCCTCCTACAATGAGCAGTTCTTC | CSAREIKSGSSYNEQFF
few | TRBJ2-3 | TRBV7-9 | . | TGTGCCAGCAGCTGGGGCGCACCCCCAGATACGCAGTATTTT | CASSWGAPPDTQYF
. | TRBJ2-1 | TRBV24-1 | TRBD2 | TGTGCCACCAGTAAGGGACTAGCGGGAGCCTCCTACAATGAGCAGTTCTTC | CATSKGLAGASYNEQFF
. | TRBJ2-7 | TRBV15 | TRBD2 | TGTGCCACCAGCGAGTTCGGACTAGCGAGCTACGAGCAGTACTTC | CATSEFGLASYEQYF
few | TRBJ2-2 | TRBV28 | . | TGTGCCAGCAGAACGACAGAGAACACCGGGGAGCTGTTTTTT | CASRTTENTGELFF
few | TRBJ2-4 | TRBV7-9 | . | TGTGCCAGCACCGGAGCTGACATTCAGTACTTC | CASTGADIQYF
few | TRBJ1-6 | TRBV6-5 | . | TGTGCCAGCAGTTCACGCCCGAATTCACCCCTCCACTTT | CASSSRPNSPLHF
. | TRBJ1-5 | TRBV27 | . | TGTGCCAGCAGTTTATCGATTGTGCAGCCCCAGCATTTT | CASSLSIVQPQHF
. | TRBJ2-2 | TRBV5-1 | TRBD2 | TGCGCCAGCACACGCGGGAGTCACACCGGGGAGCTGTTTTTT | CASTRGSHTGELFF
. | TRBJ1-5 | TRBV5-1 | . | TGCGCCAGCAGCTTCTCTGGGGGTAGCAATCAGCCCCAGCATTTT | CASSFSGGSNQPQHF
. | TRBJ2-1 | TRBV5-4 | TRBD2 | TGTGCCAGCAGCATGGCTAGCGGATACAATGAGCAGTTCTTC | CASSMASGYNEQFF
many | TRBJ2-7 | TRBV20-1 | . | TGCAGTGCTAACCCCCCAGGGGGGTATAGGAACGAGCAGTACTTC | CSANPPGGYRNEQYF
. | TRBJ2-7 | TRBV7-2 | TRBD1 | TGTGCCAGCAGCTCCATTACAGGGGGCCTGAACGAGCAGTACTTC | CASSSITGGLNEQYF
once | TRBJ1-2 | TRBV3-1 | . | TGTGCCGGCAGCCAAGATACAGGGAGGTATGGCTACACCTTC | CAGSQDTGRYGYTF
. | TRBJ1-4 | TRBV20-1 | . | TGCAGTGCCGCTTCAATAAACGAAAAACTGTTTTTT | CSAASINEKLFF
few | TRBJ1-1 | TRBV12-3/TRBV12-4 | TRBD1 | TGTGCCAGCAGCCGATGGGACAGGCCATTCACTGAAGCTTTCTTT | CASSRWDRPFTEAFF
. | TRBJ2-6 | TRBV29-1 | . | TGCAGCGTGTCGCCCAGATCCGGGGCCAACGTCCTGACTTTC | CSVSPRSGANVLTF
. | TRBJ2-1 | TRBV6-2/TRBV6-3 | . | TGTGCCAGCAGTTACTTTGTCGGGGGAAGGAATGAGCAGTTCTTC | CASSYFVGGRNEQFF
. | TRBJ1-1 | TRBV5-1 | . | TGCGCCAGCAGCTTTAGGGGGATGAACACTGAAGCTTTCTTT | CASSFRGMNTEAFF